The next 20 T cell receptor beta chains were all read from a single sample in a study of regulatory and conventional T cells in RAG deficiency. The method was immunoSEQ multiplex PCR; TCRdb's version includes in-frame clones alone and lacks a portion of them. The sample lists just over 6,500 clones, around 80% seen once, with roughly 13% in the top ten. This sample also belongs to another study, concerning regulatory T cells. That study reports: The primer mix had 52 TRBV and 13 TRBJ primers.

The sample comprised CD8+ T cells sorted from blood. Receptors were obtained from a human donor in good health.

V gene TRBV4-1 combines with J gene TRBJ1-2; D perhaps matches TRBD1 (5 bases). In germline, CDR1 is MGHRA, CDR2 YSYEKL. The CDR3 loop spans 15 amino acids. V dropped 3 bases and J dropped 5 bases, with 16 bases sitting between them. In nucleotides, the CDR3 is TGCGCCAGCAGCCAGATCACCGAGACAGTATATGGCTACACCTTC. Its protein is CASSQITETVYGYTF.

The rearrangement uses TRBV11-2 and TRBJ2-5, with unresolved D. The DNA end is a closer match to TRBJ2-7, so the J assignment may be wrong. This CDR3 is 13 amino acids long. CDR1 and CDR2 (germline): SGHAT, FQNNGV. CDR3 nucleotides: TGTGCCAGCAGCTTAGACAGTGCCTACGAGCAGTACTTC. Translation: CASSLDSAYEQYF.

Only a few counts were recorded for this clone. The chain employs TRBV5-1 and TRBJ2-7; 11 bases fit TRBD1. The CDR3 covers 14 residues. Germline V gives CDR1 SGHRS, CDR2 YFSETQ. Trimming cost V 0 bases and J 6 bases; bases outside gene matches: 2. CDR3: CASSLGTGGGEQYF. CDR3 nucleotides: TGCGCCAGCAGCTTGGGGACAGGGGGCGGCGAGCAGTACTTC.

J is TRBJ1-1 and V is TRBV4-2, with D uncertain. This CDR3 comprises 13 residues. Between the trimmed V and J ends, which lost 0 bases and 1 base, there was a span of 3 bases. In germline, CDR1 is LGHNA, CDR2 YNFKEQ. DNA of the CDR3: TGTGCCAGCAGCCAAGAACAGAACACTGAAGCTTTCTTT. Amino acids: CASSQEQNTEAFF.

This sequence joins TRBV9 and TRBJ2-7, with 7 bases aligning to TRBD2. V lost 0 bases to trimming and J lost 2 bases; unmatched junction nucleotides: 5. CDR1 and CDR2 (germline): SGDLS, YYNGEE. CDR3 length equals 15 residues. The CDR3 sequence: CASSVASGGTYEQYF. The CDR3 DNA is TGTGCCAGCAGCGTAGCCTCGGGGGGAACCTACGAGCAGTACTTC.

The V gene is TRBV5-1, the J gene TRBJ1-5; no clear D. This CDR3 comprises 13 residues. The germline V and J ends were trimmed by 4 bases and 8 bases, with 13 bases remaining between them. Germline values: CDR1 SGHRS, CDR2 YFSETQ. CDR3 in amino acids: CASSRPRREPQHF. Written as DNA, the CDR3 is TGCGCCAGCAGCCGCCCCCGGCGGGAGCCCCAGCATTTT.

This clone was recorded a few times. The genes are TRBV2 and TRBJ1-2, with a possible D match to TRBD1 (5 bases). This CDR3 has 15 amino acids. Germline V gives CDR1 SNHLY, CDR2 FYNNEI. Trimming cost V 2 bases and J 5 bases, with 15 bases left between them. The CDR3 region is CASSEWGRAPYGYTF. Written as DNA, the CDR3 is TGTGCCAGCAGTGAATGGGGCAGGGCGCCATATGGCTACACCTTC.

The chain couples TRBV10-3 to TRBJ2-5, with 8 positions matching TRBD2. CDR1 and CDR2 (germline): ENHRY, SYGVKD. Trimming at V came to 11 bases and at J to 1 base, leaving 9 bases not matched to a gene. The CDR3 has 14 amino acids. The CDR3 is CAVKRAGVQETQYF. CDR3 sequence (DNA): TGTGCCGTCAAACGAGCGGGGGTCCAAGAGACCCAGTACTTC.

The V gene is TRBV7-4, the J gene TRBJ1-5, with TRBD1 as a possible D gene (5 bases). Germline CDR1 is SGHVT and CDR2 is SQSDAQ. Trimming shortened V by 1 base and J by 11 bases, and 15 bases separated the two germline ends. CDR3 length: 14 residues. The CDR3 DNA is TGTGCCAGCAGCTTAGGGGGCGATGGGAGTGCCCAGCATTTT. As protein: CASSLGGDGSAQHF.

The rearrangement uses TRBV6-1 and TRBJ1-2; tentatively, D is TRBD1 (6 bases). V lost 9 bases, J lost 3 bases, and 17 bases lay in between. Germline V CDR1 and CDR2: MNHNS, SASEGT. The CDR3 is made up of 14 amino acids. Here the CDR3 DNA reads TGTGCCAGTGAAACGACAGGCGGACACTATGGCTACACCTTC. It translates to CASETTGGHYGYTF.

The rearrangement uses TRBV4-2 and TRBJ2-7; D may be TRBD2 (6 bases). Germline V gene data show CDR1 as LGHNA and CDR2 as YNFKEQ. The CDR3 sequence is 16 residues long. V was trimmed by 1 base and J by 5 bases, leaving 18 bases between them. CDR3: CASSQVRVGGSHEQYF. In nucleotides, the CDR3 is TGTGCCAGCAGCCAAGTTCGGGTCGGGGGATCCCACGAGCAGTACTTC.

This chain uses TRBV7-6 with TRBJ1-1; 11 positions agree with TRBD1. The CDR3 contains 17 residues. V shed 1 base and J 3 bases; nucleotides not matched to a gene: 7. CDR1 and CDR2 (germline): SGHVS, FNYEAQ. The CDR3 sequence: CASSLGAGDRGDTEAFF. CDR3 DNA: TGTGCCAGCAGCTTAGGGGCCGGGGACAGGGGGGACACTGAAGCTTTCTTT.

In this sample, this clone turned up a few times. The rearrangement uses TRBV10-1 and TRBJ1-5; 9 bases line up with TRBD1. Per germline, CDR1 WNHNN and CDR2 SYGVQD (reference sequence). The V segment lost 8 bases and the J segment 5 bases; nucleotides outside the gene matches: 1. The CDR3 runs 12 residues. For the CDR3, the DNA is TGCGCCAGCCGGACAGGGGATCAGCCCCAGCATTTT. Translated, it gives CASRTGDQPQHF.

Points on this clone: Other DNA variants within this sample encode the same CDR3. The V gene is TRBV30, the J gene TRBJ2-5; 8 bases line up with TRBD1. CDR1 is GTSNPN and CDR2 is SVGIG in the germline V gene (reference sequence). The CDR3 runs 12 residues. The trim removed 4 bases at V and 6 bases at J, leaving 4 bases unmatched. The DNA of the CDR3 is TGTGCCTGGACAGGGGGCGGTCAGACCCAGTACTTC. The encoded protein is CAWTGGGQTQYF.

CDR3: CASSLAPSREITDTQYF. CDR3 nucleotide sequence: TGCGCCAGCAGCTTGGCCCCGAGTCGAGAGATCACAGATACGCAGTATTTT. The chain has TRBV5-1 and TRBJ2-3; D is uncertain. The ends were cut back, 0 bases at V and 2 bases at J, with 16 bases in the middle. Germline assignment: CDR1 SGHRS and CDR2 YFSETQ. There are 17 residues in the CDR3.

This chain links TRBV9 with TRBJ2-7; D may match TRBD1 or TRBD2 (5 bases each). The V gene's germline CDR1 is SGDLS and CDR2 YYNGEE. CDR3 length: 14 amino acids. Trimming stripped 0 bases from V and 6 bases from J, with 13 bases between. CDR3 sequence (DNA): TGTGCCAGCAGCGTAGTTCCGGGGCATGCCGAGCAGTACTTC. This encodes CASSVVPGHAEQYF.

The rearrangement links TRBV5-4 to TRBJ2-3; 8 bases line up with TRBD2. The CDR3 has 15 amino acids. Trimming removed 2 bases from V and 1 base from J; junction bases left unmatched: 3. CDR1 and CDR2 from the germline V gene are SGHNT and YYREEE (reference sequence). The CDR3 coding sequence is TGTGCCAGCAGCTTAGATAGCGGGGGCACAGATACGCAGTATTTT. The encoded protein is CASSLDSGGTDTQYF.

The chain is built from TRBV5-1 and TRBJ1-2; D is perhaps TRBD1 (6 bases). The CDR3 is 14 residues long. V was pared by 1 base and J by 4 bases, with 11 bases between. Germline V gives CDR1 SGHRS, CDR2 YFSETQ. This CDR3 is CASSLRGMVYGYTF. The CDR3 region has the DNA TGCGCCAGCAGCTTGAGGGGGATGGTCTATGGCTACACCTTC.

This chain uses TRBV4-2 with TRBJ1-1; D unresolved. The CDR3 is made up of 13 amino acids. The V end was cut by 4 bases, the J end by 4 bases, with 10 bases between. CDR1 and CDR2 (germline): LGHNA, YNFKEQ. This CDR3 is CASSPSMATEAFF. CDR3 DNA: TGTGCCAGCAGCCCGAGTATGGCCACTGAAGCTTTCTTT.

The J gene is TRBJ2-1, the V gene TRBV7-8; 10 nucleotides line up with TRBD2. The V gene end was trimmed by 5 bases and the J gene end by 0 bases; junction bases not matched to a gene: 7. Germline CDR1 is SGHVS and CDR2 is FQNEAQ. This CDR3 is built from 17 residues. CDR3 coding DNA: TGTGCCAGCAGCCTTTCTAGCGGGGGCCTCTCCTACAATGAGCAGTTCTTC. Translated: CASSLSSGGLSYNEQFF.